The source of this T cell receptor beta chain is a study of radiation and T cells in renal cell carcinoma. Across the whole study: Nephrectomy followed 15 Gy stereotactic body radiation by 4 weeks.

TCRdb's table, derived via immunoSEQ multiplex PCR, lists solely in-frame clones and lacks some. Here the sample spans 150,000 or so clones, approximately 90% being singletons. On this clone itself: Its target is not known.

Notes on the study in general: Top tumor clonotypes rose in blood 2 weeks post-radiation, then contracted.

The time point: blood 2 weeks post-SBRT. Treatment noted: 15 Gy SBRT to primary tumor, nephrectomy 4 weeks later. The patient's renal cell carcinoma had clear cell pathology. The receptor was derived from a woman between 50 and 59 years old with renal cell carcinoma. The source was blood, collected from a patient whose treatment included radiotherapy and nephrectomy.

CDR3 DNA: TGTGCCAGCAGCGACCCGGGACCTTCGGACGAGCAGTACTTC. Protein sequence: CASSDPGPSDEQYF. The chain links TRBV6-6 to TRBJ2-7, with D possibly called TRBD1 or TRBD2 (5 bases each). Trimming left V 6 bases short and J 5 bases short, with 17 bases between. From germline, CDR1 is MNHNY and CDR2 SVGAGI (reference sequence). The CDR3 loop spans 14 amino acids.